This is a list of T cell receptor beta chains from one sample in a study of T-cell memory formation after mild COVID-19. TCRdb processed the 5' RACE reads anew with MiXCR; each CDR3 protein has one entry. The sample carries 90,000 to 120,000 distinct CDR3 sequences, roughly an eighth recorded once. The sample was PBMCs or a T cell subset sorted from them (not recorded which). These receptors all stem from a man aged 18 to 30 who had mild COVID-19 (a few samples of this study predate the infection). Cell type and time point are not known. CDR3s leave out the opening cysteine and the closing phenylalanine or tryptophan. Not all rows give a size; the values are once, few, many and, for expanded clones, a class.

cdr3_aa: ASSGRVRSSYNEQF; v_call: TRBV7-8; clone_size: few; j_call: TRBJ2-1
cdr3_aa: ASSVYSGGAYEQF; v_call: TRBV7-3; clone_size: NA; j_call: TRBJ2-1
cdr3_aa: ASSYPGQRYEQY; v_call: TRBV7-2; clone_size: few; j_call: TRBJ2-7
cdr3_aa: ASSQGAGESFYSPLH; v_call: TRBV4-1; clone_size: few; j_call: TRBJ1-6
cdr3_aa: ASSYSRAGGEETQY; v_call: TRBV6-5; clone_size: NA; j_call: TRBJ2-5
cdr3_aa: ASSQGTGGLYQPQH; v_call: TRBV4-1; clone_size: NA; j_call: TRBJ1-5
cdr3_aa: AIALPGRQEQY; v_call: TRBV10-3; clone_size: few; j_call: TRBJ2-7
cdr3_aa: ASSQDQGEKLF; v_call: TRBV9; clone_size: many; j_call: TRBJ1-4
cdr3_aa: ASSGTGRSNQPQH; v_call: TRBV2; clone_size: few; j_call: TRBJ1-5
cdr3_aa: ASPKVGMETQY; v_call: TRBV27; clone_size: many; j_call: TRBJ2-5
cdr3_aa: ASSSRVGGANQPQH; v_call: TRBV7-8; clone_size: few; j_call: TRBJ1-5
cdr3_aa: ASSVPNYGYT; v_call: TRBV25-1; clone_size: once; j_call: TRBJ1-2
cdr3_aa: ASSRLAGGGETQY; v_call: TRBV7-6; clone_size: many; j_call: TRBJ2-5
cdr3_aa: AISGRGLADDNEQF; v_call: TRBV10-3; clone_size: NA; j_call: TRBJ2-1
cdr3_aa: SARDLRVFRGETQY; v_call: TRBV20-1; clone_size: NA; j_call: TRBJ2-5
cdr3_aa: ATPGDRGWANEQF; v_call: TRBV7-2; clone_size: NA; j_call: TRBJ2-1
cdr3_aa: ASSLESGEQY; v_call: TRBV7-9; clone_size: NA; j_call: TRBJ2-7
cdr3_aa: ASSATPGLAGAHPSYEQY; v_call: TRBV12-3/TRBV12-4; clone_size: few; j_call: TRBJ2-7
cdr3_aa: SARDQRGQDSYT; v_call: TRBV20-1; clone_size: NA; j_call: TRBJ1-2
cdr3_aa: ASSALTGFGNTIY; v_call: TRBV2; clone_size: NA; j_call: TRBJ1-3
cdr3_aa: ASGGANTQY; v_call: TRBV6-2/TRBV6-3; clone_size: NA; j_call: TRBJ2-3
cdr3_aa: ASSLAPTDTQY; v_call: TRBV7-2; clone_size: many; j_call: TRBJ2-3
cdr3_aa: ASSLLSSYNSPLH; v_call: TRBV28; clone_size: many; j_call: TRBJ1-6
cdr3_aa: ASSLFASLEQF; v_call: TRBV27; clone_size: many; j_call: TRBJ2-1
cdr3_aa: ASSLKRGAYEQY; v_call: TRBV27; clone_size: NA; j_call: TRBJ2-7
cdr3_aa: SAGRRDQPYEQY; v_call: TRBV20-1; clone_size: many; j_call: TRBJ2-7
cdr3_aa: ASRKGIGAEAF; v_call: TRBV7-9; clone_size: few; j_call: TRBJ1-1
cdr3_aa: SARLDRGPAGDQPQH; v_call: TRBV20-1; clone_size: NA; j_call: TRBJ1-5
cdr3_aa: ASSLSAGGRGNEQF; v_call: TRBV7-9; clone_size: NA; j_call: TRBJ2-1
cdr3_aa: ATRGTYNEQF; v_call: TRBV6-5; clone_size: NA; j_call: TRBJ2-1
cdr3_aa: ASRAGGVYNEQF; v_call: TRBV6-2/TRBV6-3; clone_size: few; j_call: TRBJ2-1
cdr3_aa: ASSYVSGGAYEQY; v_call: TRBV7-2; clone_size: NA; j_call: TRBJ2-7
cdr3_aa: ASSNGAGYEQY; v_call: TRBV6-5; clone_size: NA; j_call: TRBJ2-7
cdr3_aa: ASSSGLALLLGTDTHY; v_call: TRBV7-9; clone_size: NA; j_call: TRBJ2-3
cdr3_aa: ASTTNGNEQF; v_call: TRBV12-3/TRBV12-4; clone_size: few; j_call: TRBJ2-1
cdr3_aa: SATNAGAGYYGYT; v_call: TRBV20-1; clone_size: NA; j_call: TRBJ1-2
cdr3_aa: ASSLGDYEQY; v_call: TRBV5-1; clone_size: many; j_call: TRBJ2-7
cdr3_aa: ASTTGGATNEQF; v_call: TRBV9; clone_size: many; j_call: TRBJ2-1
cdr3_aa: SAITGSKAEAF; v_call: TRBV20-1; clone_size: many; j_call: TRBJ1-1
cdr3_aa: ASSPDGLFEKLF; v_call: TRBV27; clone_size: NA; j_call: TRBJ1-4
cdr3_aa: ATSLLAGPYNEQF; v_call: TRBV5-1; clone_size: NA; j_call: TRBJ2-1
cdr3_aa: SGMTGEDEKLF; v_call: TRBV29-1; clone_size: NA; j_call: TRBJ1-4
cdr3_aa: ASANRGNQPQH; v_call: TRBV6-2/TRBV6-3; clone_size: NA; j_call: TRBJ1-5
cdr3_aa: ASSLGGDREKLF; v_call: TRBV12-3/TRBV12-4; clone_size: few; j_call: TRBJ1-4
cdr3_aa: ASSTIGRGTDTQY; v_call: TRBV12-3/TRBV12-4; clone_size: few; j_call: TRBJ2-3
cdr3_aa: ASSLEWLGTDTQY; v_call: TRBV12-3/TRBV12-4; clone_size: NA; j_call: TRBJ2-3
cdr3_aa: ASSQGQVSEAF; v_call: TRBV19; clone_size: NA; j_call: TRBJ1-1
cdr3_aa: ASRLTPLQKTQY; v_call: TRBV6-5; clone_size: NA; j_call: TRBJ2-5